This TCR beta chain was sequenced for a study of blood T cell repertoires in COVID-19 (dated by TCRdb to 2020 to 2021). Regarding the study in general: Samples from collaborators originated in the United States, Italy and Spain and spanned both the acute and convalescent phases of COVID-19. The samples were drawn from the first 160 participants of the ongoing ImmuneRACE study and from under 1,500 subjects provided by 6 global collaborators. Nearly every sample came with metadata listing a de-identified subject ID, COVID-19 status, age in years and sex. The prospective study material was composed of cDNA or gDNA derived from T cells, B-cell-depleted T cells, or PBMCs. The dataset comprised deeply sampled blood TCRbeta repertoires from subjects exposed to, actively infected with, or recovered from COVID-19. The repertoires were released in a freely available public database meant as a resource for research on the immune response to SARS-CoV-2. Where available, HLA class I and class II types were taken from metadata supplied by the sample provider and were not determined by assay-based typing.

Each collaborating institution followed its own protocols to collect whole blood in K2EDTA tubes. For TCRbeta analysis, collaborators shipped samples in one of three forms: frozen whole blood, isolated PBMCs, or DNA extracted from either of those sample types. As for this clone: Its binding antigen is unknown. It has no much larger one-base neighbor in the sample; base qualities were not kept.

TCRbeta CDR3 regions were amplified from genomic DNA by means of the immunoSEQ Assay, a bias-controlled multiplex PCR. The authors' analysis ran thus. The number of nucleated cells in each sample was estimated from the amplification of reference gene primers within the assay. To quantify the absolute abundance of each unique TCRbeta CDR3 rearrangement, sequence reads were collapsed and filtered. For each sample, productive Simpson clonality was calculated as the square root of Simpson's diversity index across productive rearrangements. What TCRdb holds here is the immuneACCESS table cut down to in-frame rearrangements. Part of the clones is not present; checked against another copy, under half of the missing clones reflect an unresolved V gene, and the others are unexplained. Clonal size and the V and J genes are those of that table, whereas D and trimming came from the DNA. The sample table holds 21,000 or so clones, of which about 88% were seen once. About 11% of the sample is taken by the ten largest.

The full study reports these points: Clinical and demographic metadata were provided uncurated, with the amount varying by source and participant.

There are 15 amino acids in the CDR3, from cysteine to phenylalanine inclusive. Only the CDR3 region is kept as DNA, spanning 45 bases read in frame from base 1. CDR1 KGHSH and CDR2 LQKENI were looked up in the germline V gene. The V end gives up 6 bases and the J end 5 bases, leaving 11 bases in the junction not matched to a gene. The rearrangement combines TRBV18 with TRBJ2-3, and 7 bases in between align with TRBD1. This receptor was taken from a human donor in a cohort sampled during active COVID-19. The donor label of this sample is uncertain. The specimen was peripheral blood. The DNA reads TGTGCCAGCTCGGCGGACAGGAGATTGGTAGATACGCAGTATTTT. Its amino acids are CASSADRRLVDTQYF.